This T cell receptor beta chain is drawn from a study of shared clonotypes between healthy human individuals. The data were produced by immunoSEQ multiplex PCR, yet TCRdb's version contains in-frame clones alone and is incomplete. The data contain roughly 2 million clones, about 95% of them singletons. Deletions cut 1 base from V and 4 bases from J, with 13 bases between. Germline V CDR1 and CDR2: MNHNS, SASEGT. CDR3 length: 16 residues. The naive CD8 fraction comprised CD45RO-negative cells positively selected for CCR7 and excluded terminally differentiated effector memory CD45RA+ cells. The specimen was naive CD8+ T cells sorted from blood. The chain recombines TRBV6-1 with TRBJ1-4, with D uncertain. This receptor was identified in a man younger than 35 in good health. DNA of the CDR3: TGTGCCAGCAGTGAAGAACCGGAGCCCGATAATGAAAAACTGTTTTTT. It codes for CASSEEPEPDNEKLFF.